The entry below describes one TCR beta chain. Its antigen is currently unknown. This specimen comes from a study of T-cell memory formation after mild COVID-19. About the research overall: TCR clusters were mostly donor specific. Study-level findings and limits: Clones from the second wave (peaking day 37) had unconfirmed SARS-CoV-2 specificity.

Germline assignment: CDR1 SGDLS and CDR2 YYNGEE. CDR3 size: 13 residues. V lost 0 bases and J lost 5, with 8 bases in between. TCRdb ran MiXCR on the 5' RACE reads and lists one entry per CDR3 protein. This table has under 450,000 distinct CDR3 sequences, roughly a quarter appearing once. Material: PBMCs or a T cell subset sorted from them (not recorded which). The source is an adult woman who had mild COVID-19 (a few samples of this study predate the infection). Cell type and time point are not known. V gene TRBV9 combines with J gene TRBJ2-5; possibly TRBD1 or TRBD2 for D (5 bases each). As DNA, the CDR3 is TGTGCCAGCAGCGTAGTTGAGGGGGAGACCCAGTACTTC. Translation gives CASSVVEGETQYF.